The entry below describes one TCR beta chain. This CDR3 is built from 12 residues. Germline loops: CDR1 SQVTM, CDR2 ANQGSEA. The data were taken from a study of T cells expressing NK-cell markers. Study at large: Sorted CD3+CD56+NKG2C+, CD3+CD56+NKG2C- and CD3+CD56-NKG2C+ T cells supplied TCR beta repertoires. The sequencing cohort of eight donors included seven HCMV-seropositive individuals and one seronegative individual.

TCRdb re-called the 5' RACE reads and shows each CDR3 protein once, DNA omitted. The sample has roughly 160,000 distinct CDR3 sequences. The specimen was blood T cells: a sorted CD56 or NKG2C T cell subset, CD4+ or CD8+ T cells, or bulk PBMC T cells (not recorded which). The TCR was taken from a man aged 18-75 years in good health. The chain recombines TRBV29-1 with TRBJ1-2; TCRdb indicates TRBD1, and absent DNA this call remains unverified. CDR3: CSVMTGNYGYTF.